The rows below give T cell receptor beta chains drawn from one sample of a study of radiation and T cells in renal cell carcinoma. Measured with immunoSEQ multiplex PCR; TCRdb has only the in-frame clones, and not every one. The repertoire includes roughly 170,000 clones, roughly nine tenths of them detected once, and around 11% sits in the top ten. Sequences were derived from blood, sampled from a patient whose treatment included radiotherapy and nephrectomy. These receptors all come from a woman aged 45-60 years with renal cell carcinoma. CDR3s include the opening cysteine and the closing phenylalanine or tryptophan. The D gene is left open where the match is weak. The listing skips clone size in some rows; elsewhere it reads once, few, many or a size class.

CASSSGTLITEAFF TGTGCCAGCAGTTCCGGGACACTGATCACTGAAGCTTTCTTT TRBJ1-1 once TRBV6-5 .
CASSQDTLRTGNTIYF TGTGCCAGCAGCCAAGATACACTGCGTACGGGAAACACCATATATTTT TRBJ1-3 . TRBV4-2 .
CASGGALNTEAFF TGTGCCAGCGGCGGGGCATTGAACACTGAAGCTTTCTTT TRBJ1-1 . TRBV2 .
CASSRGLAGVSTDTQYF TGTGCCAGCAGTAGGGGACTAGCGGGGGTTAGCACAGATACGCAGTATTTT TRBJ2-3 . TRBV5-8 TRBD2
CASSLSTYGYTF TGTGCCAGCAGCTTATCAACCTATGGCTACACCTTC TRBJ1-2 . TRBV7-9 .
CASSLARDGIYGYTF TGTGCCAGCAGCTTAGCCCGGGACGGAATCTATGGCTACACCTTC TRBJ1-2 . TRBV7-9 .
CASSWAGGGANTEAFF TGCGCCAGCAGCTGGGCAGGGGGTGGAGCGAACACTGAAGCTTTCTTT TRBJ1-1 . TRBV5-1 TRBD1
CASSQENSYGYTF TGCGCCAGCAGCCAAGAAAACTCCTATGGCTACACCTTC TRBJ1-2 . TRBV4-3 .
CASSPRSGNTEAFF TGTGCCAGCAGCCCGCGGAGTGGGAACACTGAAGCTTTCTTT TRBJ1-1 . TRBV11-2 .
CASSLTGTSANEQFF TGTGCCAGCAGCCTTACCGGGACTAGCGCCAATGAGCAGTTCTTC TRBJ2-1 few TRBV4-2 TRBD2
CAIRERQDTGELFF TGTGCCATCAGAGAGAGACAGGACACCGGGGAGCTGTTTTTT TRBJ2-2 once TRBV10-3 .
CASSLEGKLGDTEAFF TGTGCCAGCAGCTTAGAAGGGAAGTTGGGGGACACTGAAGCTTTCTTT TRBJ1-1 . TRBV7-9 .
CASSRGVGYTEAFF TGTGCCAGCAGCCGAGGGGTCGGATACACTGAAGCTTTCTTT TRBJ1-1 . TRBV6-6 .
CASSYSVGFKNIQYF TGTGCCAGCAGTTACTCAGTGGGGTTCAAAAACATTCAGTACTTC TRBJ2-4 . TRBV6-5 .
CASSTETPEYGYTF TGTGCCAGTAGTACAGAGACCCCAGAGTATGGCTACACCTTC TRBJ1-2 . TRBV19 .
CAWDSGSSYEQYF TGTGCCTGGGATTCAGGGAGCTCCTACGAGCAGTACTTC TRBJ2-7 . TRBV30 .
CSPQTAEHGYTF TGCAGCCCACAGACAGCAGAACATGGCTACACCTTC TRBJ1-2 few TRBV29-1 .
CASSQRLGGGQPQHF TGCGCCAGCAGCCAGAGGTTAGGGGGCGGTCAGCCCCAGCATTTT TRBJ1-5 . TRBV4-1 TRBD1
CASSLVGTSDYEQYF TGTGCCAGCAGCTTAGTGGGGACTAGCGACTACGAGCAGTACTTC TRBJ2-7 . TRBV7-2 TRBD2
CASSSSQGSDTQYF TGCGCCAGCAGCTCTTCCCAGGGGTCGGATACGCAGTATTTT TRBJ2-3 . TRBV5-1 .
CASSLDPGSYNEQFF TGTGCCAGCAGCTTAGACCCGGGCTCCTACAATGAGCAGTTCTTC TRBJ2-1 . TRBV7-6 .
CASSRDRGRDGYTF TGTGCCAGCAGCCGGGACAGGGGGCGAGATGGCTACACCTTC TRBJ1-2 . TRBV5-8 TRBD1
CASSRAGASGEQYF TGTGCCAGCTCACGTGCGGGGGCCTCGGGGGAGCAGTACTTC TRBJ2-7 . TRBV18 .
CASSLGDRGRLETQYF TGTGCCAGCAGCTTGGGGGACAGGGGGCGTCTTGAGACCCAGTACTTC TRBJ2-5 once TRBV5-5 TRBD1
CATSRGRVNTGELFF TGTGCCACCAGCAGAGGCAGGGTGAACACCGGGGAGCTGTTTTTT TRBJ2-2 . TRBV15 .
CASSETEPQHF TGTGCCAGCAGTGAAACGGAGCCCCAGCATTTT TRBJ1-5 . TRBV6-4 .
CASSSPAYEQYF TGTGCCAGCAGCTCACCCGCCTACGAGCAGTACTTC TRBJ2-7 . TRBV7-2 .
CASSFPGQIYEQYF TGTGCCAGCAGCTTCCCGGGACAGATCTACGAGCAGTACTTC TRBJ2-7 . TRBV7-8 TRBD1
CASSVSTGGPTGELFF TGTGCCAGCAGCGTATCGACAGGGGGTCCCACCGGGGAGCTGTTTTTT TRBJ2-2 . TRBV9 TRBD1
CASRGWGQGREKLFF TGTGCCAGCAGGGGTTGGGGACAGGGCAGGGAAAAACTGTTTTTT TRBJ1-4 . TRBV6-1 TRBD1
CATRPSGGAVSQYF TGTGCCACCCGACCTAGCGGGGGGGCGGTGTCGCAGTATTTT TRBJ2-3 . TRBV15 TRBD2
CASSLRALEETDTQYF TGTGCCAGCAGCTTGCGGGCCTTGGAGGAGACAGATACGCAGTATTTT TRBJ2-3 . TRBV5-4 .
CASSPIQEQYF TGTGCCAGCAGCCCCATTCAGGAGCAGTACTTC TRBJ2-7 few TRBV7-2 .
CASSRRQGGGLNTEAFF TGTGCCAGCTCACGTCGCCAGGGCGGGGGGTTGAACACTGAAGCTTTCTTT TRBJ1-1 . TRBV18 .
CASSESGRTEAFF TGCGCCAGCAGTGAGTCGGGGAGAACTGAAGCTTTCTTT TRBJ1-1 . TRBV10-1 .
CASSEFVTTGYGYTF TGTGCCAGCAGTGAATTCGTAACGACTGGTTATGGCTACACCTTC TRBJ1-2 . TRBV6-1 .
CASSEDRGTQETQYF TGTGCCAGCAGTGAAGATAGGGGGACCCAAGAGACCCAGTACTTC TRBJ2-5 few TRBV6-1 .
CAWSAPWAGERTSTDTQYF TGTGCCTGGAGTGCCCCCTGGGCGGGGGAGCGTACTAGCACAGATACGCAGTATTTT TRBJ2-3 . TRBV30 TRBD2
CASSDTHTGRANYGYTF TGCGCCAGCAGTGACACGCATACAGGGAGAGCTAACTATGGCTACACCTTC TRBJ1-2 . TRBV10-2 .
CASSFGQGYNEKLFF TGTGCCAGCAGCTTCGGACAGGGGTATAATGAAAAACTGTTTTTT TRBJ1-4 once TRBV7-2 TRBD1
CASSQDRGYGYTF TGTGCCAGCAGCCAAGACAGGGGCTATGGCTACACCTTC TRBJ1-2 . TRBV13 TRBD1
CSAWGKETQYF TGCAGTGCTTGGGGAAAAGAGACCCAGTACTTC TRBJ2-5 . TRBV20-1 .
CASSLSTRGRTEAFF TGTGCCAGCAGCTTAAGTACCAGGGGGCGAACTGAAGCTTTCTTT TRBJ1-1 . TRBV11-2 TRBD1
CASSVFYTDTQYF TGTGCCAGCAGCGTGTTCTACACAGATACGCAGTATTTT TRBJ2-3 . TRBV9 .
CASSYRGSRGHQPQHF TGTGCCAGCAGTTACCGGGGGTCCAGGGGCCATCAGCCCCAGCATTTT TRBJ1-5 . TRBV6-5 .
CASTDGASSGTIYF TGCGCCAGCACCGACGGGGCCTCTTCAGGCACCATATATTTT TRBJ1-3 . TRBV5-1 .
CASSQEDRNLYGYTF TGCGCCAGCAGCCAAGAGGACAGGAATCTCTATGGCTACACCTTC TRBJ1-2 . TRBV4-1 TRBD1
CATARQETQYF TGTGCCACCGCGCGCCAAGAGACCCAGTACTTC TRBJ2-5 . TRBV6-5 .
CASSELGYGYTF TGTGCCAGCAGTGAATTGGGCTATGGCTACACCTTC TRBJ1-2 . TRBV25-1 .
CASSLDSPLHF TGTGCCAGCAGCTTGGATTCACCCCTCCACTTT TRBJ1-6 once TRBV5-5 .
CASSPMGNRNEKLFF TGTGCCAGCTCACCAATGGGGAACCGTAATGAAAAACTGTTTTTT TRBJ1-4 . TRBV18 .
CASSLFAGAEAFF TGTGCCAGCAGCTTATTCGCAGGGGCTGAAGCTTTCTTT TRBJ1-1 . TRBV11-2 .